The entry that follows covers one T cell receptor beta chain sequence. Antigen: not known. The germline V gene has CDR1 SGHRS and CDR2 YFSETQ. Trimming left V 2 bases short and J 7 bases short, with 13 bases between. The CDR3 contains 15 residues. Donors were ostensibly healthy at sampling, although undocumented immune exposures were probable. Primers for the PCR totalled 60 Vbeta and 13 Jbeta. Profiling relied on immunoSEQ multiplex PCR, and the TCRdb table lists in-frame clones only, not all of them. The data show a few hundred thousand clones, with around 77% seen just once and 2.5% to 3.5% held by the top ten. This record comes from a study of cytomegalovirus exposure and HLA in healthy donors. Notes on the study in general: Across HLA loci, a later analysis found differing TCR association rates, with DRB1 most and HLA-C fewest. Presence/absence analyses assumed roughly uniform sequencing depth across donors, which may not hold.

Sequenced: PBMCs. This chain links TRBV5-1 with TRBJ1-6, with unresolved D. The TCR sequence derives from a woman under 40 in good health and CMV-seronegative. This chain's CDR3 is CASSFQQSENSPLHF. The CDR3 DNA follows: TGCGCCAGCAGCTTTCAACAGTCAGAAAATTCACCCCTCCACTTT.